The 29 T cell receptor beta chains in this list originate from one sample, sequenced in a study of blood T cells in healthy people across ages (dated by TCRdb to between 2014 and 2017). Libraries were made using 5' RACE. The instrument given in TCRdb is Illumina HiSeq 2500. A second PCR of about 7 to 12 cycles was run with a J-beta primer mix and a sample-barcoded 5' primer. TCRdb applied fastp at Q25 and MiXCR to the public reads, then kept only in-frame beta chains. Each CDR3 protein gets just one entry, which takes the most common genes and DNA from the rows behind it. Within this sample are hundreds of thousands of distinct CDR3 sequences, with about half of them counted one time only. The ten largest clones represent around a third of the sample. Material for sequencing was blood. The origin of the receptors is a woman aged 60 to 75 in good health.

This clonotype was seen only a few times. The rearrangement uses TRBV12-3 or TRBV12-4 and TRBJ2-5, with 8 bases lining up with TRBD1. The J segment lost 4 bases and the V segment lost 4 bases, leaving 5 bases of the junction unmatched. The CDR3 is 14 amino acids. CDR3 in amino acids: CASSSGDRRETQYF. The CDR3 DNA reads TGTGCCAGCAGTTCCGGGGACAGGCGAGAGACCCAGTACTTC.

CDR3 sequence (DNA): TGCAGCGTCGCGGACAGAACCTACGAGCAGTACTTC. Its translation: CSVADRTYEQYF. The genes are TRBV29-1 and TRBJ2-4; tentative D call: TRBD1 (6 bases). The end of the DNA is better explained by TRBJ2-7, so the J call may be wrong. The CDR3 is 12 residues long. CDR1 SQVTM and CDR2 ANQGSEA come from the germline V gene.

This clonotype came up a few times. The junction departs from the called germline gene at one end, perhaps through a read error. The CDR3 reads CATSARGRKGTAYEQYF. CDR3 bases: TGTGCCACGAGTGCCAGGGGGAGAAAAGGTACGGCCTACGAGCAGTACTTC. This sequence joins TRBV24-1 and TRBJ2-7; 7 bases map to TRBD1. CDR3 size: 17 residues. Germline assignment: CDR1 KGHDR and CDR2 SFDVKD.

A few counts support this clonotype. The V call is TRBV5-1, the J call TRBJ2-5, with 9 bases matching TRBD2. The germline gives CDR1 SGHRS, CDR2 YFSETQ. V lost 5 bases and J lost 5; bases outside the gene matches: 13. This CDR3 region has 16 residues. CDR3 bases: TGCGCCAGCAGTTCGGCAGGAGCGGGAGGCTTTGAGACCCAGTACTTC. Amino acids: CASSSAGAGGFETQYF.

The J gene is TRBJ2-5, the V gene TRBV15, with D possibly matching TRBD1 (6 bases). The last part of the DNA fits TRBJ2-7 better; the J call may be wrong. Germline V gene sequence: CDR1 LNHNV, CDR2 YYDKDF (reference sequence). The CDR3 runs to 13 residues. CDR3: CATSRVQGYEQYF. The CDR3 DNA sequence: TGTGCCACCAGCAGAGTGCAGGGGTACGAGCAGTACTTC.

The table lists this clonotype with a few counts. The chain uses TRBV29-1 and TRBJ1-2, with D perhaps TRBD1 (5 bases). Germline CDR1 reads SQVTM; CDR2 reads ANQGSEA. The CDR3 runs 11 residues. V lost 5 bases, J lost 7 bases, and 11 bases lay in between. The CDR3 sequence is CSVTRDRGYTF. The CDR3 region has the DNA TGCAGCGTTACCAGGGATCGTGGCTACACCTTC.

The chain is built from TRBV9 and TRBJ2-5; 8 nucleotides match TRBD2. J was trimmed by 2 bases and V by 2 bases; bases with no gene match: 5. The CDR3 is made up of 15 amino acids. CDR1 is SGDLS and CDR2 is YYNGEE in the germline V gene. CDR3 sequence: CASSVLSGVQETQYF. The CDR3 bases are TGTGCCAGCAGCGTCCTTAGCGGGGTTCAAGAGACCCAGTACTTC.

In its sample, this clonotype was seen once. This sequence joins TRBV30 and TRBJ2-5; D unclear. The CDR3 is made up of 16 amino acids. Germline CDR1 is GTSNPN and CDR2 is SVGIG (reference sequence). V was clipped by 0 bases and J by 3 bases, with 17 bases between them. CDR3: CAWSVWSPRMEETQYF. CDR3 bases: TGTGCCTGGAGTGTATGGTCCCCACGCATGGAAGAGACCCAGTACTTC.

Note on this clonotype: An end of the junction differs from the germline gene, which may be a read error. The chain employs TRBV12-3 or TRBV12-4 and TRBJ2-1; possible D gene TRBD2, 6 bases. This CDR3 is built from 15 residues. CDR3 bases: TGCGCCAGCAGCGATAGCGGACACTCGGACAATGAGCAGTTCTTC. Its translation is CASSDSGHSDNEQFF.

This clonotype appeared once. The CDR3 loop reads CASSFLRGSGETQYF. CDR3 bases: TGTGCCAGCAGTTTCCTCAGGGGGTCTGGAGAGACCCAGTACTTC. The V and J genes are TRBV6-2 or TRBV6-3 and TRBJ2-5; 7 positions agree with TRBD1. V lost 4 bases and J lost 4; bases outside the gene matches: 9. CDR1 MNHEY and CDR2 SVGEGT come from the germline V gene. The CDR3 runs 15 residues.

V usage is TRBV4-2 and J usage is TRBJ2-5; no definite D call. Germline CDR1 reads LGHNA; CDR2 reads YNFKEQ. V shed 1 base and J shed 11 bases, with 20 bases lying between them. The CDR3 sequence is 15 residues long. CDR3 in amino acids: CASSQVTTGNNEQYF. DNA for the CDR3: TGTGCCAGCAGCCAAGTTACTACTGGTAACAATGAGCAGTACTTC.

V gene TRBV20-1 combines with J gene TRBJ1-6, with no clear D. V shed 4 bases and J shed 7 bases, with 14 bases lying between them. Germline V gene sequence: CDR1 DFQATT, CDR2 SNEGSKA (reference sequence). The CDR3 has 14 amino acids. The CDR3, as DNA: TGCAGTGCTAACATACGGCAGGTCAATTCACCCCTCCACTTT. Translating gives CSANIRQVNSPLHF.

In its sample, this clonotype was seen many times. This rearrangement joins TRBV20-1 to TRBJ2-4, with D perhaps assigned TRBD1 or TRBD2 (5 bases each). The germline V gene encodes CDR1 DFQATT and CDR2 SNEGSKA (reference sequence). The CDR3 covers 11 residues. V was cut by 6 bases and J by 8 bases, with 11 bases left in between. The CDR3 DNA sequence: TGCAGTGCGGGGCCGCGGGACATTCAGTACTTC. Protein: CSAGPRDIQYF.

A few counts support this clonotype. The gene calls are TRBV4-3 and TRBJ2-3, with 12 bases matching TRBD2. The CDR3 has 17 residues. V trimming: 1 base; J trimming: 2 bases; junction bases outside the gene matches: 4. Per the germline V gene, CDR1 is LGHNA and CDR2 is YSLEER. CDR3 in DNA: TGCGCCAGCAGCCAAGGGACTAGCGGGAAGAACACAGATACGCAGTATTTT. Its translation: CASSQGTSGKNTDTQYF.

Worth noting for this clonotype: The junction shows a germline mismatch at one end, possibly a read error. The rearrangement uses TRBV29-1 and TRBJ2-1; D not certain. CDR3 size: 15 residues. The germline V gene encodes CDR1 SQVTM and CDR2 ANQGSEA. CDR3 in amino acids: CSGRAFHLGTNVQFF. CDR3 bases: TGCAGCGGCCGGGCTTTCCATCTGGGTACCAATGTGCAGTTCTTC.

This chain connects TRBV9 to TRBJ2-4, with D maybe TRBD2 (9 bases). Trimming removed 2 bases from V and 13 bases from J, with 25 bases in between. From germline, CDR1 is SGDLS and CDR2 YYNGEE. This CDR3 is 16 amino acids long. The CDR3 DNA is TGTGCCAGCAGCGTCGGTACAGGGGGTAGCGGGGGTGAGCAGTACTTC. Residues: CASSVGTGGSGGEQYF.

This clonotype was observed a few times. The rearrangement joins TRBV6-5 to TRBJ2-7; possible D gene TRBD1, 6 bases. The V end lost 2 bases, the J end lost 1 base, and 15 bases lay between the germline ends. The length of the CDR3 is 16 residues. CDR1 is MNHEY and CDR2 is SVGAGI in the germline V gene. DNA of the CDR3: TGTGCCAGCAGTTACAGTCGTCGGGGACATTCCTACGAGCAGTACTTC. Protein: CASSYSRRGHSYEQYF.

Turning to this clonotype: This may arise from a read error, as a much more abundant clone is one base away. The J gene is TRBJ2-7, the V gene TRBV29-1; 8 bases align to TRBD2. V lost 7 bases, J lost 7 bases, and 15 bases stayed unmatched. CDR3 length: 14 residues. Germline CDR1 and CDR2: SQVTM and ANQGSEA. DNA for the CDR3: TGCAGCGCCTGGAGCGAGCGGGAGCGAAATGAGCAGTACTTC. This translates into CSAWSERERNEQYF.

The chain couples TRBV28 to TRBJ2-1; unclear D gene. V was cut by 6 bases and J by 3 bases, with 12 bases left in between. Germline lookup yields CDR1 MDHEN and CDR2 SYDVKM. This CDR3 contains 14 residues. CDR3 DNA: TGTGCCAGCAGCGGACGGCCGGACTACAATGAGCAGTTCTTC. Protein sequence: CASSGRPDYNEQFF.

This chain uses TRBV2 with TRBJ2-3; no clear D gene. V was pared by 6 bases and J by 0 bases, with 10 bases between. Germline CDR1 is SNHLY and CDR2 is FYNNEI. This CDR3 spans 14 amino acids. The CDR3 nucleotides are TGTGCCAGCAGCGACCGGACCAGCACAGATACGCAGTATTTT. This codes for CASSDRTSTDTQYF.

The table lists this clonotype with a few counts. V usage is TRBV5-1 and J usage is TRBJ2-3; 12 bases are shared with TRBD2. This CDR3 has 17 amino acids. Germline-derived CDR1 and CDR2 are SGHRS and YFSETQ. V was clipped by 1 base and J by 5 bases; unmatched bases: 8. CDR3 in DNA: TGCGCCAGCAGCTTGATTCTAGCGGGAGGGGATGGAGATACGCAGTATTTT. Translation gives CASSLILAGGDGDTQYF.

Details on this clonotype: One junction end disagrees with the germline gene, perhaps due to a read error. J is TRBJ2-3 and V is TRBV5-1, with D maybe TRBD1 (5 bases). The CDR3 runs to 15 residues. CDR1 and CDR2 (germline): SGHRS, YFSETQ. The CDR3 nucleotides are TGCGCCAGCAGCTTTCAGGGTCTCTCCACAGATACGCGGTATTTT. It yields the protein CASSFQGLSTDTRYF. Full variable domain (remainder filled in from reference TRBV5-1 and TRBJ2-3): KAGVTQTPRYLIKTRGQQVTLSCSPISGHRSVSWYQQTPGQGLQFLFEYFSETQRNKGNFPGRFSGRQFSNSRSEMNVSTLELGDSALYLCASSFQGLSTDTRYFGPGTRLTVL.

The gene calls are TRBV4-2 and TRBJ2-7; TRBD2 aligns across 7 bases. The CDR3 runs 15 residues. J was trimmed by 3 bases and V by 0 bases; bases with no gene match: 5. Germline V gene sequence: CDR1 LGHNA, CDR2 YNFKEQ. The chain's CDR3 is CASSQESGVSYEQYF. The CDR3 DNA reads TGTGCCAGCAGCCAAGAAAGCGGGGTAAGCTACGAGCAGTACTTC.

The rearrangement links TRBV7-2 to TRBJ2-7, with 8 bases aligning to TRBD2. From germline, CDR1 is SGHTA and CDR2 FQGNSA. The CDR3 is made up of 17 amino acids. Germline trimming cut 0 bases from V and 3 bases from J; bases unmatched to any gene: 10. CDR3 in amino acids: CASSLARAGGPHYEQYF. The CDR3 bases are TGTGCCAGCAGCTTAGCGCGGGCGGGAGGCCCTCACTACGAGCAGTACTTC.

This clonotype was observed a few times. This chain joins TRBV11-1 and TRBJ2-1; D is perhaps TRBD2 (6 bases). The V end was cut by 4 bases, the J end by 3 bases, with 19 bases between. CDR1 and CDR2 from the germline V gene are SGHAT and FQDESV (reference sequence). The CDR3 contains 17 residues. CDR3 protein: CASSSAEGTGGYNEQFF. The CDR3 DNA is TGTGCCAGCAGCTCAGCCGAAGGGACTGGCGGCTACAATGAGCAGTTCTTC.

The rearrangement links TRBV30 to TRBJ2-1; D gene unclear. Germline V gives CDR1 GTSNPN, CDR2 SVGIG (reference sequence). CDR3 length: 13 residues. Trimming stripped 1 base from V and 10 bases from J, with 14 bases between. For the CDR3, the DNA is TGTGCCTGGAGTGATATAGAGTTCGGCGAGCAGTTCTTC. This gives the protein CAWSDIEFGEQFF. The full variable domain, with the rest looked up from reference TRBV30 and TRBJ2-1, is SQTIHQWPATLVQPVGSPLSLECTVEGTSNPNLYWYRQAAGRGLQLLFYSVGIGQISSEVPQNLSASRPQDRQFILSSKKLLLSDSGFYLCAWSDIEFGEQFFGPGTRLTVL.

This clonotype has a count of ten or more. Being one base from a much bigger clone, this may be a read error. V is TRBV7-3 and J is TRBJ2-1; D is perhaps TRBD1 or TRBD2 (5 bases each). The germline CDR1 and CDR2 sequences are SGHTA and FQGTGA. Trimming shortened V by 5 bases and J by 9 bases, and 14 bases separated the two germline ends. The length of the CDR3 is 13 residues. Here the CDR3 reads CASSVSYGTEQFF. CDR3 DNA sequence: TGTGCCAGCAGCGTAAGTTACGGGACTGAGCAGTTCTTC. The complete variable domain, with remaining parts taken from reference TRBV7-3 and TRBJ2-1, reads GAGVSQTPSNKVTEKGKYVELRCDPISGHTALYWYRQSLGQGPEFLIYFQGTGAADDSGLPNDRFFAVRPEGSVSTLKIQRTERGDSAVYLCASSVSYGTEQFFGPGTRLTVL.

This clonotype appeared a few times. The gene calls are TRBV27 and TRBJ1-4, with D perhaps TRBD1 (6 bases). From germline, CDR1 is MNHEY and CDR2 SMNVEV (reference sequence). V was clipped by 5 bases and J by 5 bases, with 12 bases between them. CDR3 length equals 14 residues. As DNA, the CDR3 is TGTGCCAGCAGTAAACAGGGTTTCAATGAAAAACTGTTTTTT. Protein product: CASSKQGFNEKLFF.

The CDR3: CASSFQPSVFYNEQYF. The DNA for the CDR3 is TGTGCCAGCAGTTTCCAGCCCAGCGTGTTCTACAATGAGCAGTACTTC. This rearrangement joins TRBV7-2 to TRBJ2-1; D not certain. Judging by the DNA end, TRBJ2-7 fits better; the J call may be wrong. Germline V CDR1 and CDR2: SGHTA, FQGNSA. CDR3 length equals 16 residues.